The 23 T cell receptor beta chains below come from one sample, sequenced in a study of CD8+ T cells in alopecia areata. RNA, once extracted, was reverse transcribed into cDNA for use as the sequencing template. The method was immunoSEQ multiplex PCR; TCRdb's version includes in-frame clones alone and lacks a portion of them. The sample holds 110,000 or so clones, roughly three fifths seen once. Treatment meaning: oral pan-JAK inhibitor, 5-10 mg twice daily. The specimen comprised CD4+ T cells sorted from blood, sampled at week 24, from a patient treated with tofacitinib. All receptors derive from a human donor with alopecia areata.

The chain carries TRBV2 and TRBJ2-1; no definite D call. Between the trimmed V and J ends, which lost 7 bases and 1 base, there was a span of 11 bases. Germline lookup yields CDR1 SNHLY and CDR2 FYNNEI. This CDR3 spans 14 amino acids. This CDR3 reads CASMEQPSYNEQFF. CDR3 DNA sequence: TGTGCCAGCATGGAACAGCCGTCCTACAATGAGCAGTTCTTC.

Notes on this clone: The junction and the germline gene differ at one end; a read error may be behind it. This sequence joins TRBV6-5 and TRBJ1-2; D not resolved. CDR3 length: 15 residues. CDR1 is MNHEY, CDR2 SVGAGI, per germline. This chain's CDR3 is CASSYSDSKAYGYTF. CDR3 in DNA: TGCGCCAGCAGTTACTCGGACTCAAAGGCCTATGGCTACACCTTC.

This clone showed up just once. The V gene is TRBV5-1, the J gene TRBJ1-4; D gene ambiguous. V lost 3 bases and J lost 3, with 9 bases in between. The CDR3 runs to 14 residues. Germline V gene sequence: CDR1 SGHRS, CDR2 YFSETQ. As DNA, the CDR3 is TGCGCCAGCAGCTCAGGACCATCTAATGAAAAACTGTTTTTT. It is translated as CASSSGPSNEKLFF.

The chain links TRBV10-3 to TRBJ2-3; D is unclear. Germline V gives CDR1 ENHRY, CDR2 SYGVKD. There are 12 residues in the CDR3. Trimming took 2 bases from V and 4 from J, leaving 4 bases between them. CDR3 loop: CAISEIADTQYF. CDR3 DNA sequence: TGTGCCATCAGTGAGATAGCAGATACGCAGTATTTT.

The chain employs TRBV5-5 and TRBJ1-2; 9 bases agree with TRBD1. The CDR3 length is 15 residues. J lost 8 bases, V lost 4 bases, and 12 bases had no gene match. The V gene's germline CDR1 is SGHKS and CDR2 YYEKEE (reference sequence). Here the CDR3 DNA reads TGTGCCAGCAGCCAAGAGGGGACAGGGAGTTGGGGCTACACCTTC. Translated: CASSQEGTGSWGYTF.

V gene TRBV7-9 combines with J gene TRBJ1-2; TRBD1 might be the D (5 bases). Per the germline V gene, CDR1 is SEHNR and CDR2 is FQNEAQ (reference sequence). The CDR3 covers 11 residues. V was trimmed by 6 bases and J by 7 bases, leaving 9 bases between them. The CDR3 loop reads CASSLGGGYTF. CDR3 in DNA: TGTGCCAGCAGTCTCGGGGGTGGCTACACCTTC.

The CDR3 DNA reads as TGTGCCAGCAGTTACGCCCCGTTGGGGGCCAACGTCCTGACTTTC. It is translated as CASSYAPLGANVLTF. The chain links TRBV6-6 to TRBJ2-6; no firm D call. V was pared by 2 bases and J by 4 bases, with 9 bases between. The CDR3 is 15 amino acids. From germline, CDR1 is MNHNY and CDR2 SVGAGI (reference sequence).

The chain uses TRBV5-1 and TRBJ2-5, with 10 bases that match TRBD2. J gave up 1 base and V 3 bases, and 6 bases lay outside the gene matches. The CDR3 contains 16 residues. Germline-derived CDR1 and CDR2 are SGHRS and YFSETQ. This CDR3 is CASSSSSGGFQETQYF. The CDR3 DNA sequence: TGCGCCAGCAGCTCTTCTAGCGGGGGCTTCCAAGAGACCCAGTACTTC. Looking up the rest from reference TRBV5-1 and TRBJ2-5 gives the full variable domain: KAGVTQTPRYLIKTRGQQVTLSCSPISGHRSVSWYQQTPGQGLQFLFEYFSETQRNKGNFPGRFSGRQFSNSRSEMNVSTLELGDSALYLCASSSSSGGFQETQYFGPGTRLLVL.

The chain links TRBV6-5 to TRBJ1-1; tentative D call: TRBD1 (5 bases). The V end lost 0 bases, the J end lost 5 bases, and 13 bases lay between the germline ends. Germline CDR1 is MNHEY and CDR2 is SVGAGI. The CDR3 length is 15 residues. CDR3 nucleotides: TGTGCCAGCAGTTACTCCTATCTGGGGGAGACTGAAGCTTTCTTT. Its translation: CASSYSYLGETEAFF.

This clone has just a few counts. V is TRBV2 and J is TRBJ1-1; unclear D gene. V shed 6 bases and J shed 1 base, with 9 bases lying between them. CDR1 SNHLY and CDR2 FYNNEI come from the germline V gene. The CDR3 extends over 13 amino acids. The CDR3 protein is CASSPKTNTEAFF. The CDR3 DNA reads TGTGCCAGCAGCCCAAAGACGAACACTGAAGCTTTCTTT.

The table lists this clone with a few counts. The chain links TRBV5-1 to TRBJ2-2; no clear D gene. The CDR3 extends over 15 amino acids. Germline lookup yields CDR1 SGHRS and CDR2 YFSETQ. V shed 3 bases and J shed 1 base, with 10 bases lying between them. The CDR3 spells CASSSRPGNTGELFF. In DNA, the CDR3 is TGCGCCAGCAGCTCACGCCCGGGGAACACCGGGGAGCTGTTTTTT.

The chain is built from TRBV5-1 and TRBJ2-1, with D possibly called TRBD1 or TRBD2 (5 bases each). Trimming stripped 4 bases from V and 10 bases from J, with 18 bases between. The CDR3 runs 14 residues. CDR1 and CDR2 from the germline V gene are SGHRS and YFSETQ. CDR3: CASSIQVRGTEQFF. CDR3 nucleotides: TGCGCCAGCAGCATCCAGGTTCGGGGCACGGAGCAGTTCTTC.

Only a few counts were recorded for this clone. This rearrangement joins TRBV6-6 to TRBJ2-4; 8 bases align to TRBD1. The CDR3 extends over 15 amino acids. Unmatched junction bases numbered 7, after V lost 5 bases and J lost 4 bases. CDR1 and CDR2 from the germline V gene are MNHNY and SVGAGI (reference sequence). The CDR3 DNA follows: TGTGCCAGCAGTGCTACCGGGACAGGAAAAAACATTCAGTACTTC. This codes for CASSATGTGKNIQYF.

The chain uses TRBV4-3 and TRBJ2-5; D remains ambiguous. CDR3 length equals 15 residues. Germline lookup yields CDR1 LGHNA and CDR2 YSLEER. The V and J ends lost 1 base and 1 base respectively, with 10 bases between them. As DNA, the CDR3 is TGCGCCAGCAGCCAAGGACGTGCTCTCCAAGAGACCCAGTACTTC. Residues: CASSQGRALQETQYF.

The CDR3 is CASSSRDYYNEQFF. CDR3 nucleotides: TGTGCCAGCAGTTCACGGGACTACTACAATGAGCAGTTCTTC. The J gene is TRBJ2-1, the V gene TRBV25-1; TRBD2 agrees at 7 bases. The CDR3 totals 14 residues. Germline values: CDR1 MGHDK, CDR2 SYGVNS. Germline trimming cut 5 bases from V and 3 bases from J; bases unmatched to any gene: 4.

This chain uses TRBV6-5 with TRBJ2-2, with a weak D call TRBD2 (6 bases). The V gene lost 7 bases and the J gene lost 5 bases, with 14 bases spanning the gap. Germline CDR1 is MNHEY and CDR2 is SVGAGI. The CDR3 contains 14 residues. CDR3 sequence: CASTTGSFTGELFF. CDR3 DNA: TGTGCCAGCACTACCGGGAGCTTTACCGGGGAGCTGTTTTTT.

The genes are TRBV5-1 and TRBJ2-1; D could derive from TRBD1 or TRBD2 (5 bases each). Germline CDR1 and CDR2: SGHRS and YFSETQ. V was pared by 4 bases and J by 7 bases, with 15 bases between. The CDR3 covers 14 residues. For the CDR3, the DNA is TGCGCCAGCAGCCTCGGGGCAGAGATTAATGAGCAGTTCTTC. Translating gives CASSLGAEINEQFF.

This clone appeared a single time. This chain links TRBV6-1 with TRBJ2-7, with 10 bases matching TRBD2. This CDR3 has 15 amino acids. V shed 2 bases and J 2 bases; nucleotides not matched to a gene: 3. Germline assignment: CDR1 MNHNS and CDR2 SASEGT. The CDR3 region is CASSELAGAAYEQYF. In nucleotides, the CDR3 is TGTGCCAGCAGTGAACTAGCGGGGGCCGCCTACGAGCAGTACTTC.

V and J are TRBV30 and TRBJ2-6, with D perhaps TRBD2 (6 bases). The CDR3 is 17 residues long. The V gene's germline CDR1 is GTSNPN and CDR2 SVGIG (reference sequence). Deletions cut 3 bases from V and 0 bases from J, with 15 bases between. DNA for the CDR3: TGTGCCTGGAGGCGGGGCAGAGTCTACTCTGGGGCCAACGTCCTGACTTTC. Its translation is CAWRRGRVYSGANVLTF.

The chain recombines TRBV5-1 with TRBJ2-2; D is undetermined. CDR1 is SGHRS, CDR2 YFSETQ, per germline. V was trimmed by 4 bases and J by 6 bases, leaving 19 bases between them. CDR3 length: 16 residues. In DNA form, the CDR3 reads TGCGCCAGCAGCACCTCGGGCCTCGTTGTCTCCGGGGAGCTGTTTTTT. It translates to CASSTSGLVVSGELFF.

The chain recombines TRBV13 with TRBJ1-6, with 7 bases matching TRBD1. The CDR3 loop spans 15 amino acids. The trim removed 4 bases at V and 6 bases at J, leaving 6 bases unmatched. Germline lookup yields CDR1 PRHDT and CDR2 FYEKMQ (reference sequence). The CDR3 loop reads CASSYQGVSNSPLHF. As DNA, the CDR3 is TGTGCCAGCAGCTATCAGGGGGTCTCTAATTCACCCCTCCACTTT. Using reference TRBV13 and TRBJ1-6 for the parts outside the CDR3, the full variable domain is AAGVIQSPRHLIKEKRETATLKCYPIPRHDTVYWYQQGPGQDPQFLISFYEKMQSDKGSIPDRFSAQQFSDYHSELNMSSLELGDSALYFCASSYQGVSNSPLHFGNGTRLTVT.

The chain links TRBV5-1 to TRBJ1-4; D is possibly TRBD1 (5 bases). Trimming shortened V by 4 bases and J by 15 bases, and 28 bases separated the two germline ends. CDR1 is SGHRS, CDR2 YFSETQ, per germline. The CDR3 spans 16 residues. CDR3 nucleotides: TGCGCCAGCAGCCTAGGGCGACAGCGAGAGGAGGGAGTGTTGTTTTTT. The encoded protein is CASSLGRQREEGVLFF.

The CDR3 region is CASSLAGTGLAETQYF. The CDR3 bases are TGTGCCAGCAGCTTGGCCGGGACAGGTTTAGCAGAGACCCAGTACTTC. The chain uses TRBV5-6 and TRBJ2-5; 8 positions agree with TRBD1. J was trimmed by 4 bases and V by 0 bases; bases with no gene match: 8. The CDR3 consists of 16 residues. The germline gives CDR1 SGHDT, CDR2 YYEEEE. The full variable domain, with the rest looked up from reference TRBV5-6 and TRBJ2-5, is DAGVTQSPTHLIKTRGQQVTLRCSPKSGHDTVSWYQQALGQGPQFIFQYYEEEERQRGNFPDRFSGHQFPNYSSELNVNALLLGDSALYLCASSLAGTGLAETQYFGPGTRLLVL.